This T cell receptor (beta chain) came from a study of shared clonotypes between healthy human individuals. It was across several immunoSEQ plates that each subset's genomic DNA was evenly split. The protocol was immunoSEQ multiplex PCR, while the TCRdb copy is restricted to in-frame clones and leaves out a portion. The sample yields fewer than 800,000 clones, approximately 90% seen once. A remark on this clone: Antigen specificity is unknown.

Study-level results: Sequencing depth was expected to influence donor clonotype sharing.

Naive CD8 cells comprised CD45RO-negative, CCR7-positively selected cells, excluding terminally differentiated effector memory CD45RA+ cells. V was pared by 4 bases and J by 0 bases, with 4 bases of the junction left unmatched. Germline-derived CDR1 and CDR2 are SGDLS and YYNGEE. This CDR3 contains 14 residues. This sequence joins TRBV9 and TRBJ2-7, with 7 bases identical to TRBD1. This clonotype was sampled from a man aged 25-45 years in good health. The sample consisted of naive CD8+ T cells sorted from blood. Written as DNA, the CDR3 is TGTGCCAGCAGCTCACAGGGGTCCTCCTACGAGCAGTACTTC. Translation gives CASSSQGSSYEQYF.